The TCR beta chain under discussion was sequenced for a study of T-cell reconstitution after alpha-beta-depleted transplantation in children. V lost 0 bases and J lost 4, with 15 bases in between. The CDR3 has 16 residues. Germline V gives CDR1 SEHNR, CDR2 FQNEAQ (reference sequence). Preparation of the TCRbeta library used unique molecular identifiers. TCRdb reprocessed the PCR reads via MiXCR and lists one record per CDR3 protein. The repertoire holds 240,000 or so distinct CDR3 sequences, with approximately 12% as singletons. This clonotype was observed many times. Sequencing used PBMCs from the stem cell graft donor, obtained from the stem cell graft. The chain is built from TRBV7-9 and TRBJ1-2, with D tentatively TRBD1 (6 bases). This receptor was obtained from a human donor who donated a stem cell graft to a child with acute lymphoblastic leukemia. CDR3 in amino acids: CASSLAQWGQVYGYTF. CDR3 nucleotide sequence: TGTGCCAGCAGCTTAGCGCAATGGGGGCAAGTCTATGGCTACACCTTC.